Below, one TCR beta chain is given with its context. Its antigen remains unknown. The data were taken from a study of cytomegalovirus exposure and HLA in healthy donors. Study information: In a later analysis, it was reported that the 110 or so validation repertoires had been produced on the same platform as the 670 or so repertoires belonging to the first cohort. General study points: Reportedly, cytomegalovirus status was diagnosed with high sensitivity and specificity. Among TCR sequences, most were rare, though some public TCRs appeared in many donors.

The junction had 5 bases not matched to a gene; V was cut back by 2 bases and J by 0 bases. The CDR3 runs to 16 residues. The V gene's germline CDR1 is SGHRS and CDR2 YFSETQ. Sequenced by immunoSEQ multiplex PCR; TCRdb stores in-frame clones only, minus some. The sample includes over 120,000 clones, roughly nine tenths of them seen just once. The TCR originated in a woman between 18 and 29 years old in good health and CMV-seropositive. The rearrangement links TRBV5-1 to TRBJ1-5, with 7 bases lining up with TRBD1. Sequencing used PBMCs. The CDR3: CASSLEGDSSNQPQHF. The CDR3 DNA follows: TGCGCCAGCAGCTTAGAGGGGGACAGTAGCAATCAGCCCCAGCATTTT.